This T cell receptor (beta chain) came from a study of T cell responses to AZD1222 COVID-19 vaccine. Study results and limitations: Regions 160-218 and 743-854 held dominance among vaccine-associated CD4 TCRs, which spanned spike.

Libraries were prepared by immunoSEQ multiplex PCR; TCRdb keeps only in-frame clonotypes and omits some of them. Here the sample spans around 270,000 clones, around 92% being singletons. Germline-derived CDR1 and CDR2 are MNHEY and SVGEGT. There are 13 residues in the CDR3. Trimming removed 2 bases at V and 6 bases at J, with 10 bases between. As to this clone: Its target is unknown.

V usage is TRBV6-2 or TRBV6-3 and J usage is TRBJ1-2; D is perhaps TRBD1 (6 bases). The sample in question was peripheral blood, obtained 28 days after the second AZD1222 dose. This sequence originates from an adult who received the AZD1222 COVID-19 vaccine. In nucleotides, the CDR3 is TGTGCCAGCAGTTACGGGGGCGCGGATGGCTACACCTTC. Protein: CASSYGGADGYTF.